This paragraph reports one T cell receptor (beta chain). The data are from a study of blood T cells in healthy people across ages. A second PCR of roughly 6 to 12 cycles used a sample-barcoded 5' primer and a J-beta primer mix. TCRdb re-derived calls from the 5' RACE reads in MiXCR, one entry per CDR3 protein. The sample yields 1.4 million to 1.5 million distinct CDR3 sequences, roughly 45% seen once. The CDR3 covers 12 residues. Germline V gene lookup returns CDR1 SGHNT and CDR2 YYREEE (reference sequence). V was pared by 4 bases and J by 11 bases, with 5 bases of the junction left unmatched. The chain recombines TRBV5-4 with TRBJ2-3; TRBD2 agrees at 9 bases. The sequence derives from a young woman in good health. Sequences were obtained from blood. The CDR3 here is CASSARTSEQYF. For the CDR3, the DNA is TGTGCCAGCAGCGCAAGGACTAGCGAGCAGTATTTT.